Included here is one T cell receptor (beta chain) sequence, with context. TCRB CDR3 was amplified from 2 ug genomic DNA or less. Clones were sequenced by immunoSEQ multiplex PCR, and TCRdb holds only the in-frame ones, with some missing. The repertoire holds about 82,000 clones, with 80% to 90% as singletons. CDR1 is SGHNT and CDR2 is YENEEA in the germline V gene. Trimming shortened V by 0 bases and J by 2 bases, and 5 bases separated the two germline ends. This CDR3 contains 13 residues. The data were obtained in a study of glioma-infiltrating T cells after dendritic cell vaccination. Study-wide background: Monocyte-derived dendritic cells, cultured seven days with IL-4 and GM-CSF, were pulsed with autologous tumor lysate. Dendritic cell vaccine was injected intradermally three times, biweekly.

The chain combines TRBV11-3 with TRBJ2-7; unclear D gene. This sequence originates from a human donor with glioblastoma. Sequencing was performed on blood, taken before dendritic cell vaccination. For the CDR3, the DNA is TGTGCCAGCAGCTTAGACAGTGCCTACGAGCAGTACTTC. This sequence encodes CASSLDSAYEQYF.